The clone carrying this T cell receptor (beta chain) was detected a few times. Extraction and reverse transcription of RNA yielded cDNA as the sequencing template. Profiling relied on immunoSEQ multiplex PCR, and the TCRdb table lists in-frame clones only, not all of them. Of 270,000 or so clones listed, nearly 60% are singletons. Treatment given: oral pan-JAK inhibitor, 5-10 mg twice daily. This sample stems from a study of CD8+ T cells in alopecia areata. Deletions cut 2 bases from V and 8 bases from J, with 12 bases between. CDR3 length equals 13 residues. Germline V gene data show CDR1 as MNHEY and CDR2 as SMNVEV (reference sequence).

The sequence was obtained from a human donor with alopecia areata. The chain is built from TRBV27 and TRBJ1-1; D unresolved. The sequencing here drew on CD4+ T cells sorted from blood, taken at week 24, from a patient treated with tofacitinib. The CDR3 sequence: CASSLRRADEAFF. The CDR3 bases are TGTGCCAGCAGTTTAAGGCGGGCAGACGAAGCTTTCTTT.